This T cell receptor beta chain was recovered during a study of T cells in women clearing cervical HPV infection. TCRdb keeps only in-frame clones here, not all; method: immunoSEQ multiplex PCR. The sample features around 17,000 clones, with about 6.8% in its top ten. Overall study results and limits: It is unknown whether associations predate infection; no effector/memory or HPV-specific sorting.

The CDR3 sequence is 13 residues long. Germline V gene data show CDR1 as MNHEY and CDR2 as SVGEGT. Concerning this clone itself: The antigen is undetermined. The CDR3 end falls 3 residues outside the read, so it is completed with the germline J gene.

V gene TRBV6-2 or TRBV6-3 combines with J gene TRBJ1-2, with D hard to call. Sequencing used blood buffy coat. The TCR was taken from a woman between 18 and 70 years old with a cervical HPV16 infection that either progressed to CIN3+ or cleared (not recorded which). The covered CDR3 bases are TGTGCCAGCAGTTACTCGACGGGGAACGGC. Amino acids: CASSYSTGNG. The whole CDR3 sequence reads CASSYSTGNGYTF.